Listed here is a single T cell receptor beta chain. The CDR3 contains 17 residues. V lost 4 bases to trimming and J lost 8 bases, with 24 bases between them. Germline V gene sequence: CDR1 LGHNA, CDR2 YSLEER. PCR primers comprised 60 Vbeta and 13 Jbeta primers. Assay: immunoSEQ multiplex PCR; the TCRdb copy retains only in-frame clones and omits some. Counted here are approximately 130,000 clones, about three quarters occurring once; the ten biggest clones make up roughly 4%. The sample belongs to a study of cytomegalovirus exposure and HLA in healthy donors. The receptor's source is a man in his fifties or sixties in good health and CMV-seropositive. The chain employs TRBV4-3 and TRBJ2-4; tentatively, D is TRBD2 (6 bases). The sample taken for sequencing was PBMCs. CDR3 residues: CASSRSGSRASGDIQYF. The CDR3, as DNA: TGCGCCAGCAGCCGATCCGGGAGCAGGGCCTCCGGGGACATTCAGTACTTC.